The 26 T cell receptor beta chains below come from one sample, sequenced in a study of regulatory T cells in long-lasting Graves disease. CDR3-region Arm-PCR and iRepertoire HTBI primers produced the TCR beta libraries. In TCRdb, the multiplex PCR reads were re-called with MiXCR into one record per CDR3 protein. The table shows fewer than 600,000 distinct CDR3 sequences, with 20% to 25% occurring only once. The sample's time point: persistent/refractory GD, antithyroid drugs over 5 years with positive TRAb. The TCR library used RNA extracted from PBMCs. The sequencing here drew on peripheral blood mononuclear cells (PBMCs), taken when the disease was refractory, from a patient treated with antithyroid drugs. These receptors were taken from a female donor with Graves disease.

Only one count was recorded for this clonotype. This chain joins TRBV19 and TRBJ1-5; maybe TRBD1 (5 bases). V shed 1 base and J shed 5 bases, with 12 bases lying between them. CDR3 length: 15 residues. Germline CDR1 reads LNHDA; CDR2 reads SQIVND (reference sequence). The CDR3 protein is CASSIVGRDYQPQHF. Here the CDR3 DNA reads TGTGCCAGTAGTATAGTAGGCAGGGACTATCAGCCCCAGCATTTT.

As concerns this clonotype: One junction end does not reproduce the germline sequence, and a read error may be involved. This sequence joins TRBV28 and TRBJ2-5; a weak D match, TRBD2 (5 bases). Germline V gene lookup returns CDR1 MDHEN and CDR2 SYDVKM. This CDR3 has 16 amino acids. Here the CDR3 DNA reads TGTGTCAGCAGTAGAATGAGGGCGGACCCGGGGGAGACCCAGTACTTC. Protein sequence: CVSSRMRADPGETQYF.

This clonotype was seen at least ten times. The chain recombines TRBV28 with TRBJ1-1, with 7 bases aligning to TRBD1. The CDR3 is made up of 12 amino acids. Trimming at V came to 4 bases and at J to 11 bases, leaving 7 bases not matched to a gene. CDR1 and CDR2 from the germline V gene are MDHEN and SYDVKM. The CDR3 sequence is CASSSPTGRAFF. The CDR3 bases are TGTGCCAGCAGTTCTCCGACAGGGCGGGCTTTCTTT.

This clonotype was picked up many times. The chain has TRBV28 and TRBJ1-1; D not resolved. CDR1 is MDHEN and CDR2 is SYDVKM in the germline V gene. V gave up 3 bases and J gave up 8 bases, with 7 bases separating them. CDR3 length: 11 residues. Written as DNA, the CDR3 is TGTGCCAGCAGTTTTGTGGGGGAAGCTTTCTTT. It is translated as CASSFVGEAFF. Full variable domain (outside the CDR3, taken from reference TRBV28 and TRBJ1-1): DVKVTQSSRYLVKRTGEKVFLECVQDMDHENMFWYRQDPGLGLRLIYFSYDVKMKEKGDIPEGYSVSREKKERFSLILESASTNQTSMYLCASSFVGEAFFGQGTRLTVV.

In this sample, this clonotype turned up many times. This chain connects TRBV28 to TRBJ1-5; D is unresolved. V was cut by 5 bases and J by 4 bases, with 21 bases left in between. The CDR3 runs 17 residues. Germline assignment: CDR1 MDHEN and CDR2 SYDVKM. The CDR3 DNA reads as TGTGCCAGCAGTCCCCCCTTCGAGTACAGAACTAATCAGCCCCAGCATTTT. Translated: CASSPPFEYRTNQPQHF.

This clonotype was recorded at least ten times. The chain recombines TRBV11-2 with TRBJ1-2, with unresolved D. This CDR3 has 13 amino acids. CDR1 is SGHAT, CDR2 FQNNGV, per germline. V lost 4 bases, J lost 4 bases, and 10 bases lay in between. The CDR3 protein is CASSSRTAYGYTF. CDR3 sequence (DNA): TGTGCCAGCAGCTCCAGGACGGCCTATGGCTACACCTTC.

The V and J genes are TRBV3-1 and TRBJ1-2, with D maybe TRBD1 (5 bases). CDR3 size: 14 residues. The V end lost 1 base, the J end lost 4 bases, and 10 bases lay between the germline ends. Germline V CDR1 and CDR2: LGHDT, YNNKEL (reference sequence). CDR3 DNA sequence: TGTGCCAGCAGCCAAGCCGCCGGGACCTATGGCTACACCTTC. Its translation: CASSQAAGTYGYTF.

This clonotype has only a few counts. The chain joins TRBV7-9 to TRBJ1-4; D not certain. CDR3 size: 16 residues. CDR1 is SEHNR and CDR2 is FQNEAQ in the germline V gene (reference sequence). Trimming removed 4 bases at V and 8 bases at J, with 20 bases between. The CDR3 protein is CASSSIGLQMGEKLFF. The DNA for the CDR3 is TGTGCCAGCAGCTCGATAGGGCTCCAGATGGGCGAAAAACTGTTTTTT.

The chain recombines TRBV11-1 with TRBJ2-5, with 8 bases that match TRBD2. V lost 8 bases and J lost 4; bases outside the gene matches: 9. Germline V lookup: CDR1 SGHAT, CDR2 FQDESV (reference sequence). The CDR3 totals 14 residues. The CDR3 nucleotides are TGTGCCAGCGTTAGACTAGCGAGGGCAGAGACCCAGTACTTC. Translating gives CASVRLARAETQYF. The whole variable domain, remainder taken from reference TRBV11-1 and TRBJ2-5, is EAEVAQSPRYKITEKSQAVAFWCDPISGHATLYWYRQILGQGPELLVQFQDESVVDDSQLPKDRFSAERLKGVDSTLKIQPAELGDSAMYLCASVRLARAETQYFGPGTRLLVL.

The CDR3 DNA reads TGCGCCAGCAGCCATTCGGACCTGCTTGACTATGGCTACACCTTC. Its protein product is CASSHSDLLDYGYTF. The rearrangement joins TRBV4-1 to TRBJ1-2; D call uncertain. CDR1 is MGHRA, CDR2 YSYEKL, per germline. Trimming stripped 3 bases from V and 3 bases from J, with 14 bases between. The CDR3 contains 15 residues.

This clonotype came up a few times. This chain connects TRBV12-5 to TRBJ2-5, with a tentative D call TRBD1 (5 bases). The CDR3 loop spans 12 amino acids. The germline gives CDR1 LGHNT, CDR2 FRNRAP. V dropped 7 bases and J dropped 4 bases, with 10 bases sitting between them. CDR3 sequence reads: CASARQGETQYF. In DNA form, the CDR3 reads TGTGCTAGTGCGAGGCAGGGAGAGACCCAGTACTTC.

This rearrangement joins TRBV7-9 to TRBJ2-2; D gene uncertain. The CDR3 totals 12 residues. V gave up 5 bases and J gave up 6 bases, with 7 bases separating them. CDR1 and CDR2 from the germline V gene are SEHNR and FQNEAQ (reference sequence). As DNA, the CDR3 is TGTGCCAGCAGCATGGACCCCGGGGAGCTGTTTTTT. Its protein product is CASSMDPGELFF.

In this sample, this clonotype turned up many times. The chain employs TRBV6-1 and TRBJ1-2, with D possibly being TRBD1 (6 bases). This CDR3 is 14 amino acids long. Germline values: CDR1 MNHNS, CDR2 SASEGT. V was shortened by 5 bases and J by 8 bases, with 18 bases between the two germline ends. The CDR3 nucleotides read TGTGCCAGCAGTCCTTCTCCAGGGGAAGAGGGCTACACCTTC. It codes for CASSPSPGEEGYTF.

This clonotype was recorded many times. The CDR3 DNA is TGTGCCAGCAGCTTAGGGGAGAAGCAGCCCCAGCATTTT. Residues: CASSLGEKQPQHF. The V gene is TRBV7-2, the J gene TRBJ1-5; D gene unclear. This CDR3 contains 13 residues. Germline-derived CDR1 and CDR2 are SGHTA and FQGNSA. Trimming took 1 base from V and 7 from J, leaving 8 bases between them.

V is TRBV6-2 or TRBV6-3 and J is TRBJ1-4, with D maybe TRBD1 (5 bases). The germline CDR1 and CDR2 sequences are MNHEY and SVGEGT. CDR3 length equals 17 residues. The ends were cut back, 7 bases at V and 3 bases at J, with 21 bases in the middle. The CDR3 nucleotides read TGTGCCAGCACCTCGGGACGGTGGATGAGGGCTAATGAAAAACTGTTTTTT. As protein: CASTSGRWMRANEKLFF.

This clonotype was detected a few times. This chain connects TRBV6-1 to TRBJ1-2; 9 bases are shared with TRBD1. CDR3 size: 14 residues. Germline V CDR1 and CDR2: MNHNS, SASEGT. V trimming: 6 bases; J trimming: 4 bases; junction bases outside the gene matches: 6. Written as DNA, the CDR3 is TGTGCCAGCAGACCTACAGGGGGCTTCTATGGCTACACCTTC. Translation: CASRPTGGFYGYTF.

This clonotype appeared many times. The chain combines TRBV6-1 with TRBJ1-5; 7 bases fit TRBD1. J was trimmed by 0 bases and V by 6 bases; bases with no gene match: 14. The CDR3 totals 18 residues. Germline CDR1 and CDR2: MNHNS and SASEGT. The CDR3 sequence: CASSDPRDRLYSNQPQHF. The CDR3 nucleotides are TGTGCCAGCAGCGATCCTCGGGACAGACTTTATAGCAATCAGCCCCAGCATTTT.

This clonotype was counted at least ten times. This rearrangement joins TRBV12-3 or TRBV12-4 to TRBJ2-7; 13 bases are shared with TRBD2. V shed 5 bases, J shed 2 bases, and the junction held 9 bases outside the gene matches. The length of the CDR3 is 17 residues. The CDR3 spells CASSPRTSGSQTYEQYF. CDR3 nucleotides: TGTGCCAGCAGTCCGCGGACTAGCGGGAGCCAAACCTACGAGCAGTACTTC.

The V gene is TRBV24-1, the J gene TRBJ2-7; D gene ambiguous. CDR1 and CDR2 from the germline V gene are KGHDR and SFDVKD. With 3 bases removed from V and 7 bases from J, the gap between germline ends came to 9 bases. This CDR3 has 12 residues. Written as DNA, the CDR3 is TGTGCCACCAGTGATGTGACCGGAGAGCAGTACTTC. Protein product: CATSDVTGEQYF.

The genes are TRBV18 and TRBJ2-3; no clear D gene. V dropped 5 bases and J dropped 5 bases, with 17 bases sitting between them. Germline values: CDR1 KGHSH, CDR2 LQKENI. CDR3 size: 15 residues. DNA of the CDR3: TGTGCCAGCTCATCTTCGGGCCAAAAGGGAGATACGCAGTATTTT. It yields the protein CASSSSGQKGDTQYF.

At least ten counts were recorded for this clonotype. The rearrangement uses TRBV10-3 and TRBJ2-7; unclear D gene. Trimming removed 6 bases from V and 5 bases from J, with 14 bases in between. There are 13 residues in the CDR3. Germline V gives CDR1 ENHRY, CDR2 SYGVKD. DNA for the CDR3: TGTGCCATCAGAGACGGGTTCGTAGACGAGCAGTACTTC. As protein: CAIRDGFVDEQYF.

This clonotype has at least ten counts. The chain employs TRBV5-1 and TRBJ1-5; D perhaps matches TRBD1 (5 bases). The CDR3 totals 15 residues. Germline CDR1 SGHRS, CDR2 YFSETQ. V was cut by 4 bases and J by 0 bases, with 11 bases left in between. CDR3 coding DNA: TGCGCCAGCAGCCTCGACGGACATAGCAATCAGCCCCAGCATTTT. It encodes CASSLDGHSNQPQHF.

The gene calls are TRBV9 and TRBJ2-3; TRBD1 matches at 7 bases. Germline V gives CDR1 SGDLS, CDR2 YYNGEE. V lost 0 bases to trimming and J lost 2 bases; unmatched junction nucleotides: 6. The CDR3 is 16 residues long. The CDR3 nucleotides read TGTGCCAGCAGCGTAGGGACAGGATCCCTCACAGATACGCAGTATTTT. This gives the protein CASSVGTGSLTDTQYF.

This clonotype was recorded many times. The CDR3 region has the DNA TGTGCCACTCGGACAGACGGATCCACTGAAGCTTTCTTT. Translated, it gives CATRTDGSTEAFF. This chain links TRBV2 with TRBJ1-1, with D perhaps TRBD1 (6 bases). Germline V gene lookup returns CDR1 SNHLY and CDR2 FYNNEI. The CDR3 is made up of 13 amino acids. With 10 bases removed from V and 4 bases from J, the gap between germline ends came to 16 bases.

This clonotype was seen at least ten times. This chain connects TRBV24-1 to TRBJ1-2, with D hard to call. CDR3 length equals 13 residues. V lost 5 bases and J 7 bases, leaving 13 bases between the germline ends. Germline V gene lookup returns CDR1 KGHDR and CDR2 SFDVKD. CDR3 amino acids: CATSAGAIGGYTF. The CDR3 nucleotides are TGTGCCACCAGTGCTGGAGCGATCGGTGGCTACACCTTC.

This clonotype was counted ten times or more. The rearrangement uses TRBV5-6 and TRBJ2-5; 10 bases line up with TRBD2. V was clipped by 2 bases and J by 0 bases; unmatched bases: 1. CDR1 and CDR2 (germline): SGHDT, YYEEEE. There are 15 residues in the CDR3. The CDR3 protein is CASSLLAGYQETQYF. The CDR3 nucleotides are TGTGCCAGCAGCTTACTAGCGGGGTACCAAGAGACCCAGTACTTC.